This T cell receptor beta chain derives from a study of early T cells in non-severe SARS-CoV-2 infection. This clonotype was seen at least ten times. Antigen: not known. Study-wide results and limits: Clonotype matching in VDJdb favored anti-spike CD8 responses and did not capture private and CD4 specificities.

The V gene lost 0 bases and the J gene lost 2 bases, with 6 bases spanning the gap. CDR3 length: 14 residues. Germline values: CDR1 SGHRS, CDR2 YFSETQ. Individually, cDNA molecules had unique molecular identifiers attached to them. TCRdb reanalysed the 5' RACE reads using MiXCR and keeps one entry per CDR3 protein. The profile shows under 50,000 distinct CDR3 sequences, roughly 5.3% of them singletons. Sequenced sample: whole blood. This clonotype originated in an adult who was a healthcare worker with PCR-confirmed SARS-CoV-2 infection or an uninfected control (not recorded which). The chain joins TRBV5-1 to TRBJ2-1; D gene unclear. CDR3 bases: TGCGCCAGCAGCTTGGAGACAACCTACAATGAGCAGTTCTTC. Its protein product is CASSLETTYNEQFF.